This TCR beta chain was recovered during a study of cytomegalovirus exposure and HLA in healthy donors. Study as a whole: From HLA-typed donors, an early data release held roughly 80 million unique TCRs. Findings and caveats of the study: A later analysis reportedly identified an Asian-associated ancestry cluster as carrying fewer N-insertions than the roughly 700-donor mean. Data from an earlier analysis indicated that most TCR beta V segments were productive either about 90% or about 30% of the time. Researchers counted around 180 TCR beta chains as cytomegalovirus-associated.

CDR3 length equals 14 residues. Looked up from germline, CDR1 is MNHEY and CDR2 is SVGAGI. V was clipped by 2 bases and J by 6 bases, with 12 bases between them. On this clone: Its target is not known.

This PCR relied on a set of 60 Vbeta primers and 13 Jbeta primers. Profiled with immunoSEQ multiplex PCR; TCRdb holds only in-frame clones, not every one. The sample consists of about 160,000 clones, under 70% of them appearing once. The TCR was taken from a woman aged 40 to 55 in good health and CMV-seropositive. The chain uses TRBV6-5 and TRBJ2-3; D ambiguous. The source material was PBMCs. CDR3 nucleotide sequence: TGTGCCAGCAGTTACCAACCTAGTCCCGATACGCAGTATTTT. Translation: CASSYQPSPDTQYF.